Listed below are T cell receptor beta chains from one sample, sequenced in a study of cytotoxic CD8 clonotypes in ibrutinib-treated CLL. The data were produced by immunoSEQ multiplex PCR, yet TCRdb's version contains in-frame clones alone and is incomplete. Of under 200,000 clones listed, about four fifths are singletons. The sequenced sample was PBMCs, obtained after 12 months of ibrutinib treatment. The source of these receptors is a human donor with chronic lymphocytic leukemia. CDR3s leave out the opening cysteine and the closing phenylalanine or tryptophan.

j_gene	v_gene	CDR3aa
TRBJ2-1	TRBV2	ASSATSFNEQF
TRBJ2-1	TRBV13	ASSLGTANEQF
TRBJ2-1	TRBV4-3	ASSQETSGSSYNEQF
TRBJ1-1	TRBV28	ASSLVKNTEAF
TRBJ2-5	TRBV28	ASSIAGTQETQY
TRBJ1-4	TRBV6-1	ASSEGARVEKLF
TRBJ2-2	TRBV5-1	ASSQVEANTGELF
TRBJ2-3	TRBV9	ASSVATGVSDTQY
TRBJ2-7	TRBV11-2	ASSLGWDNSYEQY
TRBJ1-5	TRBV7-2	ASSLGQGTNNQPQH
TRBJ2-5	TRBV7-2	ASSLSGGWETQY
TRBJ2-7	TRBV6-1	ASRGYRVHEQY
TRBJ2-2	TRBV6-1	ASMWGPLGGGELF
TRBJ2-3	TRBV5-4	ASSLGTSGSSTDTQY
TRBJ2-6	TRBV14	ASSRNQGAGRGGANVLT
TRBJ1-2	TRBV7-9	ASSRDGDTYGYT
TRBJ1-5	TRBV19	ASSIDRGQPQH
TRBJ1-4	TRBV4-2	ASSPGDANEKLF
TRBJ1-2	TRBV14	ASSPRTGRGYT
TRBJ2-2	TRBV11-3	ASSLTIDTGELF
TRBJ1-2	TRBV28	ASRGMGGYT
TRBJ2-7	TRBV28	ASNRGLGSYEQY
TRBJ2-3	TRBV19	ASSIEGASQGDTQY
TRBJ1-6	TRBV4-2	ASSQLNSPLH
TRBJ1-5	TRBV7-8	ASSLGNREVKQPQH
TRBJ1-1	TRBV10-3	AASGGRNTEAF
TRBJ2-1	TRBV27	ASSQGGWRQGSRDNEQF
TRBJ1-4	TRBV7-9	ASSLRPRTGANEKLF
TRBJ2-1	TRBV6-6	ASSLASINEQF
TRBJ2-1	TRBV5-4	ASSEGLGIDLNNEQF
TRBJ2-3	TRBV29-1	SVQNTDTQY
TRBJ2-7	TRBV5-1	ASRSLPSGYEQY
TRBJ2-7	TRBV5-5	ASSSGTSIYEQY
TRBJ2-3	TRBV7-2	ASSLGTSGTRPDTQY
TRBJ2-7	TRBV27	ASSLMAGALEQY
TRBJ2-3	TRBV28	ASSLIAGTSGTDTQY
TRBJ1-1	TRBV7-3	ASTPRVMNTEAF
TRBJ1-6	TRBV28	ASSLASRISPLH
TRBJ2-7	TRBV27	ASSPLRATAYEQY
TRBJ1-2	TRBV7-2	ASSPQTLDGYT
TRBJ2-1	TRBV27	ASRDRGIFNEQF
TRBJ2-1	TRBV7-3	ASSPSPTRSYNEQF
TRBJ2-1	TRBV7-2	ASSLAVSTHEQF
TRBJ2-2	TRBV18	ASSPFNTGELF
TRBJ2-7	TRBV19	ASSIGIDYEQY
TRBJ1-3	TRBV28	ASRDRGNTIY
TRBJ1-1	TRBV2	ASSVGRGLGEAF
TRBJ2-2	TRBV15	ATSGFLVENTGELF
TRBJ2-3	TRBV6-6	ASSYSNYGRGTQY
TRBJ1-6	TRBV19	ASRGGPLYNSPLH
TRBJ2-1	TRBV4-3	ASSQELNNEQF
TRBJ1-4	TRBV18	ASSRSEKLF
TRBJ2-5	TRBV5-1	ASRDNPQGSQETQY
TRBJ2-7	TRBV5-6	ASSWGGYEQY
TRBJ1-1	TRBV18	ASSPGRGTGTEAF
TRBJ1-1	TRBV4-3	ASSQYSGNTEAF
TRBJ1-2	TRBV28	ASSLSLLQGYGYT